Reported below is one T cell receptor (beta chain). Antigen specificity is unknown. The entry originates in a study of cytomegalovirus exposure and HLA in healthy donors. Study findings and constraints: For most subjects, TCR beta sequences were reported to predict HLA-A and HLA-B alleles with accuracy. The only immune exposure information that was available was CMV serostatus.

Amplification used 60 Vbeta primers and 13 Jbeta primers. Here immunoSEQ multiplex PCR was the method, and the copy in TCRdb shows in-frame clones only, minus some. The table gives tens of thousands of clones; the top ten clones make up about 1.8% of it. Sequenced material: PBMCs. The receptor comes from a woman aged 25 to 45 in good health and CMV-seronegative.

The CDR3 sequence: CASSQVGTGTQETQYF. The CDR3 region has the DNA TGCGCCAGCAGCCAAGTTGGGACAGGGACACAAGAGACCCAGTACTTC. The chain couples TRBV4-3 to TRBJ2-5; 9 nucleotides match TRBD1. Germline V gives CDR1 LGHNA, CDR2 YSLEER. V shed 1 base and J 2 bases; nucleotides not matched to a gene: 5. This CDR3 has 16 residues.